This T cell receptor beta chain was recovered during a study of T-cell memory formation after mild COVID-19. Study-wide context: There were largely donor-specific TCR clusters. Whole-study results and caveats: Cross-reactive memory seemingly joined, as some responding clones were found in pre-infection memory.

Amplification by 5'RACE using constant-segment primers produced TCR alpha and TCR beta cDNA libraries that carried sample barcodes and UMIs. Each CDR3 protein is one row after TCRdb ran MiXCR on the 5' RACE reads. The sample contains about 560,000 distinct CDR3 sequences, 20% to 25% of which appear only once. This clonotype was picked up a small number of times. Its antigen is still unknown. V lost 3 bases and J lost 6; bases outside the gene matches: 0. Germline-derived CDR1 and CDR2 are SGHTA and FQGNSA. The CDR3 covers 14 residues. The sequence was obtained from an adult woman who had mild COVID-19 (a few samples of this study predate the infection). Cell type and time point are not known. The chain combines TRBV7-2 with TRBJ1-4; 11 bases match TRBD1. Sequencing was performed on PBMCs or a T cell subset sorted from them (not recorded which). CDR3 loop: CASSLDRGHEKLFF. The DNA of the CDR3 is TGTGCCAGCAGCTTGGACAGGGGGCATGAAAAACTGTTTTTT.